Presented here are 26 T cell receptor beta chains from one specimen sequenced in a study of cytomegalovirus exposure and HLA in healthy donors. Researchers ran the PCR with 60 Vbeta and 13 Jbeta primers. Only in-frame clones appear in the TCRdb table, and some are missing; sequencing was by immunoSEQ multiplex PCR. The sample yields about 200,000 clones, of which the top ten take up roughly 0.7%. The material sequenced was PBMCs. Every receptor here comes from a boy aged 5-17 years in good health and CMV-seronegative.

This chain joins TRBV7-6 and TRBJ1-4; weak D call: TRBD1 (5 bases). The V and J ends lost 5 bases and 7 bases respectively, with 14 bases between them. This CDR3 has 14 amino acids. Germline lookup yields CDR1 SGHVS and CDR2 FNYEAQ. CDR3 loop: CASSLDTRVEKLFF. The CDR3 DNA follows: TGTGCCAGCAGCCTGGACACTCGGGTTGAAAAACTGTTTTTT. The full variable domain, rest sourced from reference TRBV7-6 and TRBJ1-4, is GAGVSQSPRYKVTKRGQDVALRCDPISGHVSLYWYRQALGQGPEFLTYFNYEAQQDKSGLPNDRFSAERPEGSISTLTIQRTEQRDSAMYRCASSLDTRVEKLFFGSGTQLSVL.

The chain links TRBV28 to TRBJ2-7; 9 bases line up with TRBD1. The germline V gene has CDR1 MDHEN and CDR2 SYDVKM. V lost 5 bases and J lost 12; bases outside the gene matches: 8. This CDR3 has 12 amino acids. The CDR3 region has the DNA TGTGCCAGCAGTATAATAGGACAGGGGTGGTACTTC. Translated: CASSIIGQGWYF. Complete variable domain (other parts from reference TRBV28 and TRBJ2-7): DVKVTQSSRYLVKRTGEKVFLECVQDMDHENMFWYRQDPGLGLRLIYFSYDVKMKEKGDIPEGYSVSREKKERFSLILESASTNQTSMYLCASSIIGQGWYFGPGTRLTVT.

DNA for the CDR3: TGTGCCAGCGCCACAGGGGGATACACCGGGGAGCTGTTTTTT. This encodes CASATGGYTGELFF. V is TRBV5-8 and J is TRBJ2-2; 8 bases align to TRBD1. The CDR3 sequence is 14 residues long. CDR1 is SGHTS, CDR2 YDEGEE, per germline. The V and J ends lost 7 bases and 3 bases, in that order; junction bases with no gene match: 5.

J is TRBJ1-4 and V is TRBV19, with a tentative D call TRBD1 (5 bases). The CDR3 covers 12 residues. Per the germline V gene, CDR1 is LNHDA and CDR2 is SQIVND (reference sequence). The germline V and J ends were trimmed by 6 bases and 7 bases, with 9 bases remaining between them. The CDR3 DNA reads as TGTGCCAGTAGCCGGGGGGGTGAAAAACTGTTTTTT. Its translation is CASSRGGEKLFF.

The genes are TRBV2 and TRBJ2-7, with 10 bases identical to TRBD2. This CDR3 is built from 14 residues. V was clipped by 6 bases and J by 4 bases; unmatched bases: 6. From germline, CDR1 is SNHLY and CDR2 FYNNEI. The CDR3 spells CASSQAGGGYEQYF. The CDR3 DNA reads TGTGCCAGCAGCCAAGCGGGAGGGGGTTACGAGCAGTACTTC. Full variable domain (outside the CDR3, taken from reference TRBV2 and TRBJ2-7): EPEVTQTPSHQVTQMGQEVILRCVPISNHLYFYWYRQILGQKVEFLVSFYNNEISEKSEIFDDQFSVERPDGSNFTLKIRSTKLEDSAMYFCASSQAGGGYEQYFGPGTRLTVT.

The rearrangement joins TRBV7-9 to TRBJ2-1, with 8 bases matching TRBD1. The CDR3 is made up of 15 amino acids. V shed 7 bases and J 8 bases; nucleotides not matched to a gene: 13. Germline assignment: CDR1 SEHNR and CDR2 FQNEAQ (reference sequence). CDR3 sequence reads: CASNSGQGVGDEQFF. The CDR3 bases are TGTGCCAGCAACTCAGGACAGGGAGTTGGGGATGAGCAGTTCTTC. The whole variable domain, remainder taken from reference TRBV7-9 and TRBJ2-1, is DTGVSQNPRHKITKRGQNVTFRCDPISEHNRLYWYRQTLGQGPEFLTYFQNEAQLEKSRLLSDRFSAERPKGSFSTLEIQRTEQGDSAMYLCASNSGQGVGDEQFFGPGTRLTVL.

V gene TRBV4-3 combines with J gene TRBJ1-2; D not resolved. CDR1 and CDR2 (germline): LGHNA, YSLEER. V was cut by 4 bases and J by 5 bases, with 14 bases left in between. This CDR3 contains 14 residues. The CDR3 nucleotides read TGCGCCAGCAGCCCCGATGCATTAGCGTATGGCTACACCTTC. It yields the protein CASSPDALAYGYTF.

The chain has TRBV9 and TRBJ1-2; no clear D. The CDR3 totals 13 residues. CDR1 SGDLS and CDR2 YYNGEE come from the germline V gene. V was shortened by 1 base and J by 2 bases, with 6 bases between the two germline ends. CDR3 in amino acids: CASSVSSNYGYTF. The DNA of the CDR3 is TGTGCCAGCAGCGTATCAAGCAACTATGGCTACACCTTC.

The DNA for the CDR3 is TGTGCCACCGTAGAGAACGGGACAGCCTCCTACGAGCAGTACTTC. Translated, it gives CATVENGTASYEQYF. The V gene is TRBV21-1, the J gene TRBJ2-7; the D call of TRBD1 is as the table states it, not checked on the DNA. TRBV21-1 represents a pseudogene. CDR3 length: 15 amino acids.

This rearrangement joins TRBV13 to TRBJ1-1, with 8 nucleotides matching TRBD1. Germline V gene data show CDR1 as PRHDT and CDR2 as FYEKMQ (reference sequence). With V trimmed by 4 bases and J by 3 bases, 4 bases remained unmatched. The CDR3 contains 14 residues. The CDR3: CASSSDRVDTEAFF. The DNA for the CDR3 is TGTGCCAGCAGCTCGGACAGGGTAGACACTGAAGCTTTCTTT.

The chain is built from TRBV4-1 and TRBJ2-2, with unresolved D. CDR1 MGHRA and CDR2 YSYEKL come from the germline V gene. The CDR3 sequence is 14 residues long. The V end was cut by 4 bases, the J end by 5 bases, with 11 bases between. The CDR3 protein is CASSLAWLTGELFF. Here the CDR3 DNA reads TGCGCCAGCAGCCTTGCCTGGCTTACCGGGGAGCTGTTTTTT.

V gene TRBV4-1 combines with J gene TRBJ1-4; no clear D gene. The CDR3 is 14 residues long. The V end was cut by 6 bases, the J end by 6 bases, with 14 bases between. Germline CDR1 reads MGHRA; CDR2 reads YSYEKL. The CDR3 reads CASSPLGSDEKLFF. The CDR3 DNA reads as TGCGCCAGCAGTCCACTCGGGAGCGATGAAAAACTGTTTTTT.

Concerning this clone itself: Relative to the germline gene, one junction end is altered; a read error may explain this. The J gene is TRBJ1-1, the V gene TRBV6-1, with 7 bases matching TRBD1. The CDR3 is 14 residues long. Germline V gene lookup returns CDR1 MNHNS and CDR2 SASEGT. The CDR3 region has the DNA TGTGCCAGCAGGGAAGGGACAGTAAACACTGAAGCTTTCTTT. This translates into CASREGTVNTEAFF.

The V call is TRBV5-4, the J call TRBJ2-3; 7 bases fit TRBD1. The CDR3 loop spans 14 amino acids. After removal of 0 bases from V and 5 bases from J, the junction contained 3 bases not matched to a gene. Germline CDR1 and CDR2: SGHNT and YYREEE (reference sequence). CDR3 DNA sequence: TGTGCCAGCAGCTTGGGGGCAGGGGGAGATACGCAGTATTTT. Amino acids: CASSLGAGGDTQYF.

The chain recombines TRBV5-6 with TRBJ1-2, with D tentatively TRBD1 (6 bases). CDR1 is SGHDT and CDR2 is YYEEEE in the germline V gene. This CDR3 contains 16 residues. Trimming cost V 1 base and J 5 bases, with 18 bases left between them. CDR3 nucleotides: TGTGCCAGCAGCTTGTCTCCGCAGGGGAGTTTATATGGCTACACCTTC. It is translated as CASSLSPQGSLYGYTF.

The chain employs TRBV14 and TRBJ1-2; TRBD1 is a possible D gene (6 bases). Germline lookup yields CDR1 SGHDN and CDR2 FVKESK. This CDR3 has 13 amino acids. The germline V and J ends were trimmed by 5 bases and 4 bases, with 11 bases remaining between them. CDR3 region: CASSSTGFYGYTF. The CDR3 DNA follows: TGTGCCAGCAGCTCGACAGGATTCTATGGCTACACCTTC. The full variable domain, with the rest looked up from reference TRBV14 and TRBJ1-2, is EAGVTQFPSHSVIEKGQTVTLRCDPISGHDNLYWYRRVMGKEIKFLLHFVKESKQDESGMPNNRFLAERTGGTYSTLKVQPAELEDSGVYFCASSSTGFYGYTFGSGTRLTVV.

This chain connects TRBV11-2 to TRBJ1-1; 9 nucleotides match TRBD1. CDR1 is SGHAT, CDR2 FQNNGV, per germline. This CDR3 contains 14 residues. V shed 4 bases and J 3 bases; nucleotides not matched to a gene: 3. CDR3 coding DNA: TGTGCCAGCAGCTCCGACAGGGGGTACACTGAAGCTTTCTTT. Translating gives CASSSDRGYTEAFF.

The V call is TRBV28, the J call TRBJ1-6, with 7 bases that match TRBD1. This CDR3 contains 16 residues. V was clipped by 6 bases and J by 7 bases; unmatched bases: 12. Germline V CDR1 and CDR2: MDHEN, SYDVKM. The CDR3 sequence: CASSRDREIKNSPLHF. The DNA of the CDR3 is TGTGCCAGCAGCCGCGACAGGGAAATTAAAAATTCACCCCTCCACTTT.

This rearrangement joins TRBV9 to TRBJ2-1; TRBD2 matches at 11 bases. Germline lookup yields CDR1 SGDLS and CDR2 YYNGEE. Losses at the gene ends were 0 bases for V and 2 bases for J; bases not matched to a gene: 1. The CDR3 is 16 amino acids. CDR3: CASSVGLAGPYNEQFF. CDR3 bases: TGTGCCAGCAGCGTAGGACTAGCGGGGCCCTACAATGAGCAGTTCTTC.

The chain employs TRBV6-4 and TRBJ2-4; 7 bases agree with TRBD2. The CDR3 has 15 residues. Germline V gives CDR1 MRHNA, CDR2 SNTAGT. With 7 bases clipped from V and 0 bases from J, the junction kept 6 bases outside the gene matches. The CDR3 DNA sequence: TGTGCCAGCAACCGTTCGGGGGGAGCCAAAAACATTCAGTACTTC. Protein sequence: CASNRSGGAKNIQYF.

CDR3 residues: CASSSQGRGRAFF. The CDR3 region has the DNA TGTGCCAGCAGCTCACAGGGCCGGGGCAGAGCTTTCTTT. The gene calls are TRBV7-2 and TRBJ1-1; TRBD1 might be the D (6 bases). CDR1 and CDR2 from the germline V gene are SGHTA and FQGNSA. There are 13 residues in the CDR3. V lost 4 bases to trimming and J lost 10 bases, with 16 bases between them.

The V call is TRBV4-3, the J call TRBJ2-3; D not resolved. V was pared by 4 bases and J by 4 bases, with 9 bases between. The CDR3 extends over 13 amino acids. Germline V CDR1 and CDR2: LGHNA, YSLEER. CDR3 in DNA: TGCGCCAGCAGCCCCAACATGCCAGATACGCAGTATTTT. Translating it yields CASSPNMPDTQYF.

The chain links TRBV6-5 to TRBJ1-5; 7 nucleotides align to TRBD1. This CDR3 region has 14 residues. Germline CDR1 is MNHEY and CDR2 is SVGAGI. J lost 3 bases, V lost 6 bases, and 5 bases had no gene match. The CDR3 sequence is CASSWTGPNQPQHF. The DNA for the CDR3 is TGTGCCAGCAGCTGGACAGGCCCCAATCAGCCCCAGCATTTT.

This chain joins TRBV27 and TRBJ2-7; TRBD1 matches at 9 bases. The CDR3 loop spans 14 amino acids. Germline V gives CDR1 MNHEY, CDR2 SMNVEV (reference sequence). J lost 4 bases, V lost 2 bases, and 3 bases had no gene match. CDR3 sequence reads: CASSLRQGVYEQYF. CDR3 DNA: TGTGCCAGCAGTTTACGACAGGGGGTTTACGAGCAGTACTTC.

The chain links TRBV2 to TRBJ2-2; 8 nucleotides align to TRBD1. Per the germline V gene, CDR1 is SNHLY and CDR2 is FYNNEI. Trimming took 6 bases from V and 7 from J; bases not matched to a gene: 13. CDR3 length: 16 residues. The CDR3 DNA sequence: TGTGCCAGCAGCCTCCCGACAGGGGCGTTCATCGGGGAGCTGTTTTTT. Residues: CASSLPTGAFIGELFF.

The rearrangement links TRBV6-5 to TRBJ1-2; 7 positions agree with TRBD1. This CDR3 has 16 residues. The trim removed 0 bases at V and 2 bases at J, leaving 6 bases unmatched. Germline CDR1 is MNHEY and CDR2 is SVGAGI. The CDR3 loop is CASSYSRTGSNYGYTF. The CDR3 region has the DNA TGTGCCAGCAGTTACTCACGGACAGGTTCGAACTATGGCTACACCTTC.